This T cell receptor beta chain came from a study of blood T cell repertoires in COVID-19. This clone was seen just once. CDR1 and CDR2 from the germline V gene are LNHDA and SQIVND (reference sequence). J was trimmed by 4 bases and V by 7 bases; bases with no gene match: 6. The CDR3 totals 13 residues. Participant-given clinical history determined each cohort assignment. Original processing notes: By means of reference gene primer amplification, nucleated cell counts were estimated. Clones were sequenced by immunoSEQ multiplex PCR, and TCRdb holds only the in-frame ones, with some missing. The V and J calls and clone size are taken from that table; D and trimming were inferred from the DNA. Of approximately 200,000 clones in the sample, more than 80% were seen once.

J is TRBJ1-2 and V is TRBV19; the match to TRBD1 covers 7 bases. This receptor was obtained from a middle-aged man who had recovered from COVID-19. Sequencing was done on a sample of PBMCs or T cells enriched from blood (not recorded which). This CDR3 reads CASTDRASYGYTF. CDR3 DNA sequence: TGTGCCAGTACTGACAGGGCAAGCTATGGCTACACCTTC. The full variable domain, with the rest looked up from reference TRBV19 and TRBJ1-2, is DGGITQSPKYLFRKEGQNVTLSCEQNLNHDAMYWYRQDPGQGLRLIYYSQIVNDFQKGDIAEGYSVSREKKESFPLTVTSAQKNPTAFYLCASTDRASYGYTFGSGTRLTVV.